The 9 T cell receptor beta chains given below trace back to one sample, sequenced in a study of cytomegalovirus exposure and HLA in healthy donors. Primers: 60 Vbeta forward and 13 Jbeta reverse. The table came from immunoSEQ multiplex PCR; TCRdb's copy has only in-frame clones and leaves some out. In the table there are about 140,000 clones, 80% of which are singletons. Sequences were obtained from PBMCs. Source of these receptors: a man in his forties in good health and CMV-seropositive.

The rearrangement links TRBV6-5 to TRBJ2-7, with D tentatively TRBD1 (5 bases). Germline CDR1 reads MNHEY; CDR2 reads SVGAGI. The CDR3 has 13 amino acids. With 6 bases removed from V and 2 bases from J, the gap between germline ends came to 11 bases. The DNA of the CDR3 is TGTGCCAGCAGCACTCCAGGGACCTACGAGCAGTACTTC. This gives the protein CASSTPGTYEQYF.

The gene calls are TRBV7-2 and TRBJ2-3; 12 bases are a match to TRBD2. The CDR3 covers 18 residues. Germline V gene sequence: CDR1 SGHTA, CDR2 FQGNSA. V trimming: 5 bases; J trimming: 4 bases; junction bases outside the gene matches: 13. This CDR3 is CASSPPATSGRRADTQYF. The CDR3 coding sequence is TGTGCCAGCAGCCCCCCTGCAACTAGCGGGAGGCGCGCAGATACGCAGTATTTT.

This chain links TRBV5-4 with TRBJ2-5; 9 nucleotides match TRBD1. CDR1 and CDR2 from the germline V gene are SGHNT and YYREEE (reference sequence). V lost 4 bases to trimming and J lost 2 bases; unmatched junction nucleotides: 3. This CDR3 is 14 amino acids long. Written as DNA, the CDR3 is TGTGCCAGCAGCAGGACAGGGGTTCAAGAGACCCAGTACTTC. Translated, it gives CASSRTGVQETQYF.

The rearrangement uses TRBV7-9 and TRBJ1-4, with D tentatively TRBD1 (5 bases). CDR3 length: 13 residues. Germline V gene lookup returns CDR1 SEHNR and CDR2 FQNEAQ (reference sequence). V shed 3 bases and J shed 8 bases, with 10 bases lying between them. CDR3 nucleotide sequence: TGTGCCAGCAGCTTGGGGGGACCGGAAAAACTGTTTTTT. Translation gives CASSLGGPEKLFF. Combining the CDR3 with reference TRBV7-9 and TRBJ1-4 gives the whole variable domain DTGVSQNPRHKITKRGQNVTFRCDPISEHNRLYWYRQTLGQGPEFLTYFQNEAQLEKSRLLSDRFSAERPKGSFSTLEIQRTEQGDSAMYLCASSLGGPEKLFFGSGTQLSVL.

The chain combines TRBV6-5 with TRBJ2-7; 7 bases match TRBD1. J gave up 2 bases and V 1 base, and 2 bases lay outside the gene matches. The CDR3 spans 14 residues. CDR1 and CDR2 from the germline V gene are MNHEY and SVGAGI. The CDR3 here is CASSYYRGPYEQYF. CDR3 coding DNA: TGTGCCAGCAGTTACTACAGGGGACCCTACGAGCAGTACTTC.

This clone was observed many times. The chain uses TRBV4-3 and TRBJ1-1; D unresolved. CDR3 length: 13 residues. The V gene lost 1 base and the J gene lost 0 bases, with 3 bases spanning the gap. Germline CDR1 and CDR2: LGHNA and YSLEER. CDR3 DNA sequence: TGCGCCAGCAGCCAAGTCGTGAACACTGAAGCTTTCTTT. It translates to CASSQVVNTEAFF.

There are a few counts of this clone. The DNA for the CDR3 is TGTGCCAGCAGTGAAGCTCGGACAGGGTCACGTTCAGCTTTCTTT. It translates to CASSEARTGSRSAFF. V gene TRBV2 combines with J gene TRBJ1-1, with 8 bases aligning to TRBD1. This CDR3 comprises 15 residues. Germline trimming cut 0 bases from V and 10 bases from J; bases unmatched to any gene: 10. Germline V CDR1 and CDR2: SNHLY, FYNNEI.

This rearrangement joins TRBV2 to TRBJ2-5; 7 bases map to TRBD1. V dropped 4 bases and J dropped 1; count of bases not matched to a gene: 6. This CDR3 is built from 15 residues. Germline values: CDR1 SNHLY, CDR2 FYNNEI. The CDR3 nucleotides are TGTGCCAGCAGTGCAAATAGGGGGCTCCAAGAGACCCAGTACTTC. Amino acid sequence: CASSANRGLQETQYF.

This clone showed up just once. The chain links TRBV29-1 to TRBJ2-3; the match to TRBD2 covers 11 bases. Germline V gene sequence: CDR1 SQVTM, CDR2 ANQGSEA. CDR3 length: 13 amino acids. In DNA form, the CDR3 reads TGCAGTAGTAGCGGGGGGGGCACAGATACGCAGTATTTT. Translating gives CSSSGGGTDTQYF.